A selection of T cell receptor beta chains follows, all from one sample in a study. In TCRdb, the 5' RACE reads were re-called with MiXCR into one record per CDR3 protein. The repertoire has 35,000 to 45,000 distinct CDR3 sequences, roughly 20% of them found once; the top ten carry about 3.9%. Sequenced: Tregs sorted from a lymph node. These TCRs come from a female donor with breast cancer. Both conserved end residues are part of each CDR3.

CDR3 protein: CASSQKQGGENTGELFF; J gene: TRBJ2-2; V gene: TRBV4-1
CDR3 protein: CASSQGWTAPNYGYTF; J gene: TRBJ1-2; V gene: TRBV4-1
CDR3 protein: CATSDSRQDQSHF; J gene: TRBJ2-7; V gene: TRBV24-1
CDR3 protein: CAWRRGVSNTEAFF; J gene: TRBJ1-1; V gene: TRBV30
CDR3 protein: CASSKEGHVDSYEQYF; J gene: TRBJ2-7; V gene: TRBV21-1
CDR3 protein: CASSAGVGGANVLTF; J gene: TRBJ2-6; V gene: TRBV7-8
CDR3 protein: CASSLAGVNEQFF; J gene: TRBJ2-1; V gene: TRBV27
CDR3 protein: CASSPIGSGYEQYF; J gene: TRBJ2-7; V gene: TRBV27
CDR3 protein: CALRGIYTEAFF; J gene: TRBJ1-1; V gene: TRBV2
CDR3 protein: CASSYDSSGANVLTF; J gene: TRBJ2-6; V gene: TRBV6-2/TRBV6-3
CDR3 protein: CASKSYGEPNQPQHF; J gene: TRBJ1-5; V gene: TRBV28